These 32 T cell receptor beta chains originate from one sample sequenced in a study of CD8 T cells in Susac syndrome (dated by TCRdb to between 2018 and 2020). The library was produced with the immunoSEQ multiplex PCR assay. RNA was extracted using the RNeasy kit, and roughly 0.45 to 1 microgram was reverse transcribed with random hexamers. Using fastp at Q25 and MiXCR, TCRdb reprocessed the public reads and kept productive beta chains. Every CDR3 protein is listed once, alongside the most common genes and DNA of its rows. In this sample the table shows approximately 170,000 distinct CDR3 sequences, around 93% of which occur a single time. The ten largest clones add up to about 0.14% of the sample. The specimen was CD4+ T cells from PBMCs. All receptors come from a human donor in good health.

The rearrangement links TRBV3-1 to TRBJ2-1; D perhaps matches TRBD2 (6 bases). Germline V CDR1 and CDR2: LGHDT, YNNKEL (reference sequence). The CDR3 runs to 15 residues. V was trimmed by 8 bases and J by 6 bases, leaving 20 bases between them. The CDR3 region is CASSMAGTQGNEQFF. CDR3 DNA sequence: TGTGCCAGCTCAATGGCCGGGACTCAGGGCAATGAGCAGTTCTTC.

The rearrangement uses TRBV2 and TRBJ1-2; no firm D call. The CDR3 runs 13 residues. V was trimmed by 7 bases and J by 6 bases, leaving 15 bases between them. CDR1 and CDR2 (germline): SNHLY, FYNNEI. DNA for the CDR3: TGTGCCAGCAAAGAGTCAGTCGCGGATGGCTACACCTTC. It encodes CASKESVADGYTF.

This chain joins TRBV18 and TRBJ2-5, with TRBD1 matching over 7 bases. The CDR3 totals 14 residues. Losses at the gene ends were 1 base for V and 4 bases for J; bases not matched to a gene: 3. CDR1 and CDR2 from the germline V gene are KGHSH and LQKENI. CDR3 residues: CASSPRDRLETQYF. Here the CDR3 DNA reads TGTGCCAGCTCACCACGGGACAGATTAGAGACCCAGTACTTC.

CDR3 in amino acids: CASSARTGRTEAFF. CDR3 sequence (DNA): TGTGCCAGCAGTGCCCGGACAGGGCGCACTGAAGCTTTCTTT. The gene calls are TRBV2 and TRBJ1-1, with 8 bases fitting TRBD1. The CDR3 covers 14 residues. CDR1 and CDR2 from the germline V gene are SNHLY and FYNNEI. V lost 4 bases and J lost 4; bases outside the gene matches: 5. Together with reference TRBV2 and TRBJ1-1, the CDR3 gives the full variable domain: EPEVTQTPSHQVTQMGQEVILRCVPISNHLYFYWYRQILGQKVEFLVSFYNNEISEKSEIFDDQFSVERPDGSNFTLKIRSTKLEDSAMYFCASSARTGRTEAFFGQGTRLTVV.

The rearrangement uses TRBV6-1 and TRBJ2-1, with TRBD2 as a possible D gene (6 bases). The CDR3 consists of 15 residues. V gave up 5 bases and J gave up 4 bases, with 15 bases separating them. Germline V gene sequence: CDR1 MNHNS, CDR2 SASEGT. This CDR3 is CASSRGTHLYNEQFF. The CDR3 DNA reads as TGTGCCAGCAGTCGCGGGACTCACCTATACAATGAGCAGTTCTTC.

The genes are TRBV7-3 and TRBJ2-6, with D perhaps being TRBD1 or TRBD2 (5 bases each). The CDR3 extends over 17 amino acids. V was cut by 2 bases and J by 0 bases, with 11 bases left in between. CDR1 is SGHTA, CDR2 FQGTGA, per germline. The CDR3 DNA reads TGTGCCAGCAGCTTAGTGGGACGAATCTCTGGGGCCAACGTCCTGACTTTC. Its translation is CASSLVGRISGANVLTF. Full variable domain (outside the CDR3, taken from reference TRBV7-3 and TRBJ2-6): GAGVSQTPSNKVTEKGKYVELRCDPISGHTALYWYRQSLGQGPEFLIYFQGTGAADDSGLPNDRFFAVRPEGSVSTLKIQRTERGDSAVYLCASSLVGRISGANVLTFGAGSRLTVL.

There are a few counts of this clonotype. This sequence joins TRBV3-1 and TRBJ1-5; D is undetermined. This CDR3 spans 14 amino acids. V shed 4 bases and J shed 1 base, with 8 bases lying between them. CDR1 and CDR2 from the germline V gene are LGHDT and YNNKEL (reference sequence). CDR3 region: CASSPGSSNQPQHF. CDR3 nucleotide sequence: TGTGCCAGCAGCCCCGGGTCCAGCAATCAGCCCCAGCATTTT. Based on the CDR3 plus reference TRBV3-1 and TRBJ1-5, the full variable domain is DTAVSQTPKYLVTQMGNDKSIKCEQNLGHDTMYWYKQDSKKFLKIMFSYNNKELIINETVPNRFSPKSPDKAHLNLHINSLELGDSAVYFCASSPGSSNQPQHFGDGTRLSIL.

The chain is built from TRBV10-3 and TRBJ2-4; 7 positions match TRBD2. This CDR3 has 14 residues. Germline CDR1 and CDR2: ENHRY and SYGVKD. V was pared by 5 bases and J by 8 bases, with 9 bases of the junction left unmatched. The CDR3 spells CAISPGGNDDIQYF. CDR3 bases: TGTGCCATCAGTCCGGGGGGAAACGATGACATTCAGTACTTC.

In this sample, this clonotype turned up once. The V call is TRBV3-1, the J call TRBJ1-5; D gene ambiguous. The CDR3 spans 15 residues. V lost 2 bases and J lost 5, with 13 bases in between. Germline CDR1 LGHDT, CDR2 YNNKEL (reference sequence). The CDR3 DNA reads as TGTGCCAGCAGCCAAACACTCGGACCCTATCAGCCCCAGCATTTT. This sequence encodes CASSQTLGPYQPQHF. Variable domain in full (rest from reference TRBV3-1 and TRBJ1-5): DTAVSQTPKYLVTQMGNDKSIKCEQNLGHDTMYWYKQDSKKFLKIMFSYNNKELIINETVPNRFSPKSPDKAHLNLHINSLELGDSAVYFCASSQTLGPYQPQHFGDGTRLSIL.

CDR3: CKVRNPTGELFF. CDR3 coding DNA: TGCAAAGTTCGAAACCCTACCGGGGAGCTGTTTTTT. This rearrangement joins TRBV20-1 to TRBJ2-2, with no clear D. The V gene's germline CDR1 is DFQATT and CDR2 SNEGSKA (reference sequence). CDR3 size: 12 residues.

The rearrangement uses TRBV7-2 and TRBJ2-7; D may be TRBD1 (5 bases). V lost 6 bases and J lost 6, with 24 bases in between. This CDR3 region has 16 residues. Germline V gives CDR1 SGHTA, CDR2 FQGNSA. The CDR3 DNA sequence: TGTGCCAGCAGTTTCCCCTCGAAACGTGGGGCATTCGAGCAGTACTTC. Residues: CASSFPSKRGAFEQYF.

V and J are TRBV4-1 and TRBJ2-3; TRBD2 matches at 10 bases. Unmatched junction bases numbered 12, after V lost 3 bases and J lost 0 bases. Germline V lookup: CDR1 MGHRA, CDR2 YSYEKL. This CDR3 comprises 19 residues. CDR3 amino acids: CASSQRVPSGGSSTDTQYF. In nucleotides, the CDR3 is TGCGCCAGCAGCCAGCGCGTGCCTAGCGGGGGCTCTAGCACAGATACGCAGTATTTT.

The chain employs TRBV20-1 and TRBJ1-2; TRBD1 agrees at 8 bases. CDR1 and CDR2 (germline): DFQATT, SNEGSKA (reference sequence). This CDR3 has 15 amino acids. With 6 bases clipped from V and 0 bases from J, the junction kept 9 bases outside the gene matches. The CDR3 here is CSAQRTGQTNYGYTF. The CDR3 DNA sequence: TGCAGTGCCCAGAGGACAGGGCAGACTAACTATGGCTACACCTTC.

CDR3: CASSVSGLNTEAFF. CDR3 bases: TGTGCCAGCAGCGTCTCGGGCCTGAACACTGAAGCTTTCTTT. The V and J genes are TRBV7-2 and TRBJ1-1; the D is unclear. The CDR3 has 14 amino acids. Trimming removed 5 bases at V and 0 bases at J, with 10 bases between. In germline, CDR1 is SGHTA, CDR2 FQGNSA.

The chain recombines TRBV5-1 with TRBJ2-7, with 7 bases aligning to TRBD1. V was pared by 1 base and J by 3 bases, with 10 bases of the junction left unmatched. CDR1 and CDR2 from the germline V gene are SGHRS and YFSETQ. The CDR3 contains 16 residues. As DNA, the CDR3 is TGCGCCAGCAGCTTGACTACAGGGGCGGCTAGCTACGAGCAGTACTTC. It codes for CASSLTTGAASYEQYF.

The chain recombines TRBV2 with TRBJ1-5; 8 bases align to TRBD1. CDR1 and CDR2 from the germline V gene are SNHLY and FYNNEI. The CDR3 consists of 15 residues. V shed 7 bases and J 2 bases; nucleotides not matched to a gene: 7. CDR3 in amino acids: CASNDPGQGNQPQHF. In DNA, the CDR3 is TGTGCCAGCAACGATCCGGGACAGGGCAATCAGCCCCAGCATTTT.

This clonotype appeared a single time. This chain connects TRBV6-6 to TRBJ1-1, with 8 bases that match TRBD1. The germline gives CDR1 MNHNY, CDR2 SVGAGI (reference sequence). The CDR3 totals 14 residues. Losses at the gene ends were 5 bases for V and 4 bases for J; bases not matched to a gene: 6. In DNA, the CDR3 is TGTGCCAGCAGTAATGGACAGGGTAGCACTGAAGCTTTCTTT. Protein product: CASSNGQGSTEAFF.

V usage is TRBV7-9 and J usage is TRBJ1-1, with D unresolved. CDR1 is SEHNR and CDR2 is FQNEAQ in the germline V gene (reference sequence). Trimming pared 0 bases from V and 3 bases from J, leaving 5 bases between. The length of the CDR3 is 13 residues. CDR3: CASSLAEYTEAFF. The CDR3 nucleotides are TGTGCCAGCAGCTTAGCAGAATACACTGAAGCTTTCTTT. The whole variable domain, remainder taken from reference TRBV7-9 and TRBJ1-1, is DTGVSQNPRHKITKRGQNVTFRCDPISEHNRLYWYRQTLGQGPEFLTYFQNEAQLEKSRLLSDRFSAERPKGSFSTLEIQRTEQGDSAMYLCASSLAEYTEAFFGQGTRLTVV.

The count of this clonotype is one. The chain combines TRBV15 with TRBJ2-2; 8 nucleotides line up with TRBD1. Trimming took 0 bases from V and 1 from J; bases not matched to a gene: 1. This CDR3 is 16 amino acids long. Germline V gene sequence: CDR1 LNHNV, CDR2 YYDKDF (reference sequence). CDR3: CATSRDGQGNTGELFF. The DNA for the CDR3 is TGTGCCACCAGCAGAGATGGACAGGGGAACACCGGGGAGCTGTTTTTT.

V gene TRBV4-1 combines with J gene TRBJ1-5; no firm D call. The CDR3 runs 14 residues. V dropped 1 base and J dropped 5 bases, with 9 bases sitting between them. Germline loops: CDR1 MGHRA, CDR2 YSYEKL. This CDR3 reads CASSQGQLYQPQHF. The DNA of the CDR3 is TGCGCCAGCAGCCAAGGGCAGTTGTATCAGCCCCAGCATTTT.

This chain uses TRBV18 with TRBJ2-2; maybe TRBD1 (6 bases). Germline CDR1 KGHSH, CDR2 LQKENI. The CDR3 is made up of 15 amino acids. The ends were cut back, 5 bases at V and 4 bases at J, with 14 bases in the middle. CDR3: CASSSAGTPTGELFF. The CDR3 region has the DNA TGTGCCAGCTCATCCGCCGGGACACCCACCGGGGAGCTGTTTTTT.

The chain is built from TRBV27 and TRBJ2-1; D is possibly TRBD1 or TRBD2 (7 bases each). The V end lost 1 base, the J end lost 3 bases, and 16 bases lay between the germline ends. The CDR3 runs to 17 residues. Germline V gene sequence: CDR1 MNHEY, CDR2 SMNVEV (reference sequence). DNA of the CDR3: TGTGCCAGCAGTTTATTCCCCAGGGGGGGCATCTACAATGAGCAGTTCTTC. As protein: CASSLFPRGGIYNEQFF.

This chain uses TRBV6-1 with TRBJ1-5; no clear D. This CDR3 region has 15 residues. CDR1 MNHNS and CDR2 SASEGT come from the germline V gene. V was cut by 4 bases and J by 1 base, with 11 bases left in between. The CDR3 DNA follows: TGTGCCAGCAGTGCCGTCAACCTCAGCAATCAGCCCCAGCATTTT. Encoded protein: CASSAVNLSNQPQHF.

The genes are TRBV6-1 and TRBJ1-1; D perhaps matches TRBD1 (5 bases). CDR3 length: 14 residues. Per germline, CDR1 MNHNS and CDR2 SASEGT. Between the trimmed V and J ends, which lost 2 bases and 6 bases, there was a span of 13 bases. The CDR3 reads CASSEIWGPAEAFF. CDR3 nucleotides: TGTGCCAGCAGTGAAATTTGGGGCCCCGCTGAAGCTTTCTTT.

On this clonotype: Germline and junction disagree at one end, which may indicate a read error. The genes are TRBV19 and TRBJ1-3; D is possibly TRBD1 (5 bases). Germline assignment: CDR1 LNHDA and CDR2 SQIVND (reference sequence). This CDR3 has 15 amino acids. The CDR3: CASNIAGTSGNTIYF. Written as DNA, the CDR3 is TGTGCCAGTAATATAGCCGGGACCTCTGGAAACACCATATATTTT.

The CDR3: CASSPRGVTGELFF. The CDR3 DNA reads as TGTGCCAGCAGCCCCAGGGGGGTCACCGGGGAGCTGTTTTTT. The chain employs TRBV9 and TRBJ2-2; D is perhaps TRBD1 (7 bases). The germline V and J ends were trimmed by 4 bases and 4 bases, with 11 bases remaining between them. The CDR3 runs 14 residues. Germline V gene data show CDR1 as SGDLS and CDR2 as YYNGEE.

The rearrangement links TRBV20-1 to TRBJ1-2; D is unclear. Germline values: CDR1 DFQATT, CDR2 SNEGSKA (reference sequence). The CDR3 totals 14 residues. V was cut by 0 bases and J by 3 bases, with 11 bases left in between. The CDR3 region is CSARDSNGYYGYTF. The CDR3 DNA reads TGCAGTGCTAGAGATTCGAACGGTTACTATGGCTACACCTTC.

The chain couples TRBV14 to TRBJ2-1; weak D call: TRBD2 (6 bases). The CDR3 sequence is 12 residues long. V was shortened by 3 bases and J by 15 bases, with 15 bases between the two germline ends. Germline values: CDR1 SGHDN, CDR2 FVKESK. The CDR3 nucleotides are TGTGCCAGCAGCCACGTGATGGGGAGGTTGTTCTTC. This sequence encodes CASSHVMGRLFF.

This chain links TRBV6-5 with TRBJ1-5; D perhaps matches TRBD1 (6 bases). Germline V lookup: CDR1 MNHEY, CDR2 SVGAGI. The V gene lost 0 bases and the J gene lost 5 bases, with 14 bases spanning the gap. This CDR3 is 16 amino acids long. The CDR3 bases are TGTGCCAGCAGTTACTCCCACAGGGTAAGAGATCAGCCCCAGCATTTT. Residues: CASSYSHRVRDQPQHF.

V usage is TRBV4-1 and J usage is TRBJ1-2; tentatively, D is TRBD1 (6 bases). Trimming removed 0 bases from V and 4 bases from J, with 12 bases in between. Germline CDR1 and CDR2: MGHRA and YSYEKL. This CDR3 spans 15 amino acids. Here the CDR3 DNA reads TGCGCCAGCAGCCAAGATCAGGACAGTTCCTATGGCTACACCTTC. As protein: CASSQDQDSSYGYTF.

V gene TRBV2 combines with J gene TRBJ2-2; D could derive from TRBD1 or TRBD2 (5 bases each). The germline gives CDR1 SNHLY, CDR2 FYNNEI. Trimming took off 2 bases at V and 7 bases at J, with 11 bases between the two ends. The CDR3 consists of 14 residues. CDR3 nucleotide sequence: TGTGCCAGCAGTGAATGGGGGACGAGCGGGGAGCTGTTTTTT. Translated, it gives CASSEWGTSGELFF.

The chain couples TRBV29-1 to TRBJ1-2, with a tentative D call TRBD1 (6 bases). Trimming shortened V by 1 base and J by 4 bases, and 10 bases separated the two germline ends. Germline-derived CDR1 and CDR2 are SQVTM and ANQGSEA. The CDR3 contains 13 residues. In DNA, the CDR3 is TGCAGCGTTGAAGGCAACAGGGTCTATGGCTACACCTTC. This codes for CSVEGNRVYGYTF.